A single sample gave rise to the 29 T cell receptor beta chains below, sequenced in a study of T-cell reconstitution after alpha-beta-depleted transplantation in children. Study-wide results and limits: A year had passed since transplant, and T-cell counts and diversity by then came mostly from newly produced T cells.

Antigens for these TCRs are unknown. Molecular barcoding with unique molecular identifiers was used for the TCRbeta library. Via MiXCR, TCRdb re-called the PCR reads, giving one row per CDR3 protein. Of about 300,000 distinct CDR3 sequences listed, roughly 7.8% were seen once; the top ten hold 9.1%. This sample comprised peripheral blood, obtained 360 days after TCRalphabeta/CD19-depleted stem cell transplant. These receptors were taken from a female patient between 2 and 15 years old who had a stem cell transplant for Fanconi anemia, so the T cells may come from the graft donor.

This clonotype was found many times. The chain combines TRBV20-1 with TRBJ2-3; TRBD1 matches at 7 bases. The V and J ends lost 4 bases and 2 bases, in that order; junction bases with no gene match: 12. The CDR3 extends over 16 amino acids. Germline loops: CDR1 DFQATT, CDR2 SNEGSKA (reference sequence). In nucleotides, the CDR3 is TGCAGTGCTACCATCGATATGACAGGGTTCACAGATACGCAGTATTTT. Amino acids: CSATIDMTGFTDTQYF.

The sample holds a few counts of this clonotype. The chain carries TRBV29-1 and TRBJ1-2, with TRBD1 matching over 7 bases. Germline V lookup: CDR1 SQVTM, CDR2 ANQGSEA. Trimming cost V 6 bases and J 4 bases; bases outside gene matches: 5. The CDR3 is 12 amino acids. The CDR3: CSVLWDSYGYTF. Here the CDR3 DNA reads TGCAGCGTGCTCTGGGACAGCTATGGCTACACCTTC.

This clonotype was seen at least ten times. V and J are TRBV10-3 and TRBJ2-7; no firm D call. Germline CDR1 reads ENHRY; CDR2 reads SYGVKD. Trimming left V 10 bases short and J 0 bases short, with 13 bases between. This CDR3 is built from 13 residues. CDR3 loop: CATISGISYEQYF. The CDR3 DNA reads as TGTGCCACTATTAGTGGGATCTCCTACGAGCAGTACTTC.

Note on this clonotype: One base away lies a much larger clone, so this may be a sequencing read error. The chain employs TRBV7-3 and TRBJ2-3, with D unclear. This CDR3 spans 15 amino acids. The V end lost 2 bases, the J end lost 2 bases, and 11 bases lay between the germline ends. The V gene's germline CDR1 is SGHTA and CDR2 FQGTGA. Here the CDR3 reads CASSLVRGNTDTQYF. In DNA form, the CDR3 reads TGTGCCAGCAGCTTAGTGAGAGGAAACACAGATACGCAGTATTTT.

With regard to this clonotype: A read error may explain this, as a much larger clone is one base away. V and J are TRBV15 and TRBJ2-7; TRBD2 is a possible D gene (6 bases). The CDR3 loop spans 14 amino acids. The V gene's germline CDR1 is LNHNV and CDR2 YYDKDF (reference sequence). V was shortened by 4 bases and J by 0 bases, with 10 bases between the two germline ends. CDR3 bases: TGTGCCACCAGCAAGCGGGTTACCTCCTACGAGCAGTACTTC. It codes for CATSKRVTSYEQYF.

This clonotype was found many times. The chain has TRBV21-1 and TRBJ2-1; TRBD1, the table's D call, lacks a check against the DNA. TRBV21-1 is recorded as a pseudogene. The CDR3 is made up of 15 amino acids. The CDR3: CASRKVGQGGNEQFF. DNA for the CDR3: TGTGCCAGCCGCAAAGTAGGACAGGGTGGCAATGAGCAGTTCTTC.

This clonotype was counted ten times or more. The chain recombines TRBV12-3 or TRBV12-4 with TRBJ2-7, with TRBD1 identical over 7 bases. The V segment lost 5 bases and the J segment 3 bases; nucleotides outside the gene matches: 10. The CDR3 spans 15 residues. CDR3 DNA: TGTGCCAGCAGTCCGCCCGACAGGGATGACTACGAGCAGTACTTC. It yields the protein CASSPPDRDDYEQYF.

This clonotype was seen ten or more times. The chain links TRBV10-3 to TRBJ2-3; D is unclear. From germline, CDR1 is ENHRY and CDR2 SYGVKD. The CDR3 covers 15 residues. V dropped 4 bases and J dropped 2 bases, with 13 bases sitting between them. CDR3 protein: CAISVGVLSTDTQYF. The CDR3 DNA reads TGTGCCATCAGTGTAGGCGTCCTATCCACAGATACGCAGTATTTT.

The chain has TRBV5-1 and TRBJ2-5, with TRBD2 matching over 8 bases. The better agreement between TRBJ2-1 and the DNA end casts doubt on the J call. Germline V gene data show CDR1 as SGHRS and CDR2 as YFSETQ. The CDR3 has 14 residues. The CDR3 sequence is CASSSAGGQETQFF. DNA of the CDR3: TGCGCCAGCAGCTCGGCGGGGGGCCAAGAGACCCAGTTCTTC.

This CDR3 is CASTPGLGQRDTQYF. Here the CDR3 DNA reads TGTGCCAGTACCCCGGGACTAGGACAGAGAGATACGCAGTATTTT. The chain recombines TRBV19 with TRBJ2-3; TRBD2 matches at 8 bases. The CDR3 covers 15 residues. After removal of 7 bases from V and 5 bases from J, the junction contained 11 bases not matched to a gene. Germline V gives CDR1 LNHDA, CDR2 SQIVND (reference sequence).

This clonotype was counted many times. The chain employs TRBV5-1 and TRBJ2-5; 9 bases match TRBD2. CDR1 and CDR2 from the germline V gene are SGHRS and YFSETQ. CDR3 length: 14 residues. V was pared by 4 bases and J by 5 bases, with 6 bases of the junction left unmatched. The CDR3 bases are TGCGCCAGCAGCACGGGACTAGCAGAGGAGACCCAGTACTTC. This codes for CASSTGLAEETQYF. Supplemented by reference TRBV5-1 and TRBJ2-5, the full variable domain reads KAGVTQTPRYLIKTRGQQVTLSCSPISGHRSVSWYQQTPGQGLQFLFEYFSETQRNKGNFPGRFSGRQFSNSRSEMNVSTLELGDSALYLCASSTGLAEETQYFGPGTRLLVL.

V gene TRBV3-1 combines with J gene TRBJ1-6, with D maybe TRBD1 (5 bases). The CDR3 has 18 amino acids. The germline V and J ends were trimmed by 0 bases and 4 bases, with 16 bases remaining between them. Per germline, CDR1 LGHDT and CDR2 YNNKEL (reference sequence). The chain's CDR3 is CASSQEGLGVIYNSPLHF. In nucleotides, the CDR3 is TGTGCCAGCAGCCAAGAGGGACTAGGGGTTATTTATAATTCACCCCTCCACTTT.

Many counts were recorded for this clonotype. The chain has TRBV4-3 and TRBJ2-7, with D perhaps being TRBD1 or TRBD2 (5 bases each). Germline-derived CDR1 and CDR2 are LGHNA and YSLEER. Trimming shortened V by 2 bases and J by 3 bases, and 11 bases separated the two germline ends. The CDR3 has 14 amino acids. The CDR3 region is CASSQSRGDYEQYV. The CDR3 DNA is TGCGCCAGCAGCCAAAGCCGAGGGGACTACGAGCAGTACGTC.

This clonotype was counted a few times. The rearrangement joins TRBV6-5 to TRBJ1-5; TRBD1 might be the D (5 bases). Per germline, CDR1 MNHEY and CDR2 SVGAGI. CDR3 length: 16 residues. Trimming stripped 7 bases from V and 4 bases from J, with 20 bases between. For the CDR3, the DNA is TGTGCCAGCATTTGGGCAGGGTCTTTCTGGAATCAGCCCCAGCATTTT. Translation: CASIWAGSFWNQPQHF.

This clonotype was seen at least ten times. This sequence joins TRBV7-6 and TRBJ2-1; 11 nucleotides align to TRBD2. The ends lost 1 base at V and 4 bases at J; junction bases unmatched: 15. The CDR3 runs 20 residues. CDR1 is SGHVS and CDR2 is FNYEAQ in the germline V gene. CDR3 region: CASSLVYRFSGRDHYNEQFF. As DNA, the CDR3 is TGTGCCAGCAGCTTAGTTTATCGGTTTAGCGGGAGGGACCATTACAATGAGCAGTTCTTC.

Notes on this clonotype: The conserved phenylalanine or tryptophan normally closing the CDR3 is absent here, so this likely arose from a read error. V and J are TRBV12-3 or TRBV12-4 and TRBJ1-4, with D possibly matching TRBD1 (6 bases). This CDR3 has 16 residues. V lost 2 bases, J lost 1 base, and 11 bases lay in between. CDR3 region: CASSLSGAGTNEKLFY. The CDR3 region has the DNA TGTGCCAGCAGTTTATCGGGGGCGGGAACTAATGAAAAACTGTTTTAT.

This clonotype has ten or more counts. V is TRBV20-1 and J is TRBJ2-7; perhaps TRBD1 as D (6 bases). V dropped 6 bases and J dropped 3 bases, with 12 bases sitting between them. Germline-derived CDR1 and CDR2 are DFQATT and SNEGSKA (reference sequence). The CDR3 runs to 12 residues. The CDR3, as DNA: TGCAGTGCCGTGGGACACTTCTACGAGCAGTACTTC. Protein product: CSAVGHFYEQYF.

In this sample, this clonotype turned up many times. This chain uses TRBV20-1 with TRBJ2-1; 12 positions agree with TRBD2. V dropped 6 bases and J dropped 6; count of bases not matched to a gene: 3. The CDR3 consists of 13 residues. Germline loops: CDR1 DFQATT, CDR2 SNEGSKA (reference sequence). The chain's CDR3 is CSAGLAGINEQFF. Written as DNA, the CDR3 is TGCAGTGCGGGACTAGCGGGTATCAATGAGCAGTTCTTC.

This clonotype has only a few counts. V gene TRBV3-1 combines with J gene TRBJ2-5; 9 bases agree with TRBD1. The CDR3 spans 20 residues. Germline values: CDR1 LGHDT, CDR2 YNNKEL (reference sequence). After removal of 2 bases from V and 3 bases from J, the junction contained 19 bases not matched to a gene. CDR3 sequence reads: CASSQFGTGLPFLQEETQYF. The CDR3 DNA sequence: TGTGCCAGCAGCCAATTTGGGACAGGGCTACCTTTTTTGCAGGAAGAGACCCAGTACTTC.

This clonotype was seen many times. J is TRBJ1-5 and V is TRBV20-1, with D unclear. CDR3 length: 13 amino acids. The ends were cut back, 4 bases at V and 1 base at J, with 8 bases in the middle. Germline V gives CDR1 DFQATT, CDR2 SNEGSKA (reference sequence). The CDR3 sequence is CSANEDSNQPQHF. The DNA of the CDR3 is TGCAGTGCTAACGAAGACAGCAATCAGCCCCAGCATTTT.

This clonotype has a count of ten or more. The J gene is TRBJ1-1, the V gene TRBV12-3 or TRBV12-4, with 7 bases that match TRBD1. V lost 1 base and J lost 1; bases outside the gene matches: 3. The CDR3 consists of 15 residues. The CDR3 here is CASSLGAGGNTEAFF. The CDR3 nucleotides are TGTGCCAGCAGTTTAGGAGCAGGGGGGAACACTGAAGCTTTCTTT.

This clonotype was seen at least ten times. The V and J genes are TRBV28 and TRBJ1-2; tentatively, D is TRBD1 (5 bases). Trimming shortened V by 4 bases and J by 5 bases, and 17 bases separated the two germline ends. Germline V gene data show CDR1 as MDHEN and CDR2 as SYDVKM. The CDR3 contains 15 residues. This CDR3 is CASSSPGGARYGYTF. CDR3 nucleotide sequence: TGTGCCAGCAGTTCCCCTGGCGGGGCTAGATATGGCTACACCTTC.

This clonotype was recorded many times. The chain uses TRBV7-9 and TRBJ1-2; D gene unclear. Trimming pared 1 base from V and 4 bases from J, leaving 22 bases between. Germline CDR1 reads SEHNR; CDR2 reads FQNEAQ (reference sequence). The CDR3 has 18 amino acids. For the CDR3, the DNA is TGTGCCAGCAGCTTAGATTGGGTGGAGGTATCAACTACCTATGGCTACACCTTC. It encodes CASSLDWVEVSTTYGYTF.

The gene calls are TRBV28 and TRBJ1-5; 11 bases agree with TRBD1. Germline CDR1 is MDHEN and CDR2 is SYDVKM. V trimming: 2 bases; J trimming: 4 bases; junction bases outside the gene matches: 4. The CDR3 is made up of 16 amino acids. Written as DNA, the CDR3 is TGTGCCAGCAGTTTAGGGACAGGGGGATTAAATCAGCCCCAGCATTTT. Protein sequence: CASSLGTGGLNQPQHF.

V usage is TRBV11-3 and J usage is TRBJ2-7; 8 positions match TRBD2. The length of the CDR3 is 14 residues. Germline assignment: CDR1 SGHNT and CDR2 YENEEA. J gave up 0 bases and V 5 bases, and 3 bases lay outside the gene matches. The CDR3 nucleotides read TGTGCCAGCAGCCGGGGGGGAAGCTCCTACGAGCAGTACTTC. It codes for CASSRGGSSYEQYF.

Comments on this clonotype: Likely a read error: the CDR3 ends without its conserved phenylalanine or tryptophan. DNA of the CDR3: TGTGCCACCAGCAGAGGTACAGGTGAGCAGTACATC. Protein: CATSRGTGEQYI. The gene calls are TRBV15 and TRBJ2-7, with a weak D call TRBD1 (5 bases). Trimming removed 1 base from V and 7 bases from J, with 8 bases in between. This CDR3 spans 12 amino acids. Per the germline V gene, CDR1 is LNHNV and CDR2 is YYDKDF (reference sequence).

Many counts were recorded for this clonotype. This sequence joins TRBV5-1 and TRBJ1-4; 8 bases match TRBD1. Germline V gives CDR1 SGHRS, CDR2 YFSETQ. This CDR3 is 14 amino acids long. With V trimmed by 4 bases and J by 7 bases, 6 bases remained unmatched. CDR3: CASSPDRGSEKLFF. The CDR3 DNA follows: TGCGCCAGCAGCCCCGACAGGGGAAGTGAAAAACTGTTTTTT. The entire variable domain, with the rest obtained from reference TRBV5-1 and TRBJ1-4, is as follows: KAGVTQTPRYLIKTRGQQVTLSCSPISGHRSVSWYQQTPGQGLQFLFEYFSETQRNKGNFPGRFSGRQFSNSRSEMNVSTLELGDSALYLCASSPDRGSEKLFFGSGTQLSVL.

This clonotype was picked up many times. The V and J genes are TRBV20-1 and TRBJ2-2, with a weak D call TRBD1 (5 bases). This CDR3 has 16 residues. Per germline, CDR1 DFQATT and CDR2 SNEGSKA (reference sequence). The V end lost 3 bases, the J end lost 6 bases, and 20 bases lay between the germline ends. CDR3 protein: CSASIRIARRAGELFF. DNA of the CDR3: TGCAGTGCTAGTATTAGAATAGCCCGCAGGGCCGGGGAGCTGTTTTTT.

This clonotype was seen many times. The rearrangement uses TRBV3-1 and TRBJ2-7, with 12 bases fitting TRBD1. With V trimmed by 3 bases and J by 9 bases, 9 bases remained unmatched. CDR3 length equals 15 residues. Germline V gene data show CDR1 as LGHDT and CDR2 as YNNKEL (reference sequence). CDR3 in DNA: TGTGCCAGCAGCCAGGACCGGGACAGGGGGCACGGGCAGTACTTC. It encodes CASSQDRDRGHGQYF.